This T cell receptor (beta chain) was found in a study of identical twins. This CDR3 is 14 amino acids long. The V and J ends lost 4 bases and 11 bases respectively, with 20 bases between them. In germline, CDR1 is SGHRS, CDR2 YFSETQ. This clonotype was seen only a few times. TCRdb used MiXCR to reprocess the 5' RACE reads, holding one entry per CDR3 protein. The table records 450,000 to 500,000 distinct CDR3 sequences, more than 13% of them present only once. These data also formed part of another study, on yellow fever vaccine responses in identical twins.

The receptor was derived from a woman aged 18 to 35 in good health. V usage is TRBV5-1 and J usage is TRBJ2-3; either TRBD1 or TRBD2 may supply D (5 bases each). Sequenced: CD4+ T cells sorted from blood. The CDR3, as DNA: TGCGCCAGCAGCGTAGGCCCGGGGACGCCCAGGCAGTATTTT. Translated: CASSVGPGTPRQYF.